The source of this T cell receptor (beta chain) is a study of blood T cell repertoires in COVID-19. The protocol was immunoSEQ multiplex PCR, while the TCRdb copy is restricted to in-frame clones and leaves out a portion. The sample consists of some 240,000 clones, roughly 89% of them appearing once. This clonotype was sampled from an older woman with COVID-19, enrolled during active disease. Sequenced input: peripheral blood.

CDR3 residues: CASNRGDNARETQYF. The CDR3 DNA sequence: TGTGCCAGCAACCGGGGGGATAATGCGAGGGAGACCCAGTACTTC. The chain carries TRBV9 and TRBJ2-5; 7 bases align to TRBD2. Germline CDR1 reads SGDLS; CDR2 reads YYNGEE. The V segment lost 6 bases and the J segment 5 bases; nucleotides outside the gene matches: 13. CDR3 length equals 15 residues.